This is a list of T cell receptor beta chains from one sample in a study of cytomegalovirus exposure and HLA in healthy donors. Sequencing was performed with immunoSEQ multiplex PCR; in TCRdb, only in-frame clones are kept and a portion is missing. This table holds roughly 160,000 clones, approximately 77% found once. Sequenced material: PBMCs. These receptors originate from a middle-aged man in good health and CMV-seropositive. The CDR3 runs from the conserved cysteine through the conserved F or W. The order of the fields is CDR3 length, D gene, V gene, clone size, J gene, CDR3 protein, CDR3 DNA. A D gene is named only where the DNA matches it firmly. Where a row states a size, it is once, few, many or the class of an expanded clone; other rows omit it.

16,TRBD1,TRBV27,.,TRBJ1-5,CASSSGQGPSNQPQHF,TGTGCCAGCAGTTCCGGACAGGGACCTAGCAATCAGCCCCAGCATTTT
15,TRBD1,TRBV27,few,TRBJ2-7,CASSRGTGEFYEQYF,TGTGCCAGCAGTCGCGGGACAGGGGAATTCTACGAGCAGTACTTC
14,TRBD1,TRBV7-2,few,TRBJ1-3,CASSTRTGGDTIYF,TGTGCCAGCAGCACCAGGACAGGGGGGGACACCATATATTTT
17,.,TRBV5-1,.,TRBJ1-2,CASSPGGPIQGPEGYTF,TGCGCCAGCAGCCCGGGCGGCCCAATACAGGGACCCGAGGGCTACACCTTC
16,.,TRBV6-1,.,TRBJ1-5,CASSGDTAGINQPQHF,TGTGCCAGCAGTGGAGACACCGCGGGGATCAATCAGCCCCAGCATTTT
15,TRBD2,TRBV11-1,few,TRBJ2-5,CASSLGIGGTETQYF,TGTGCCAGCAGCTTAGGGATCGGGGGGACGGAGACCCAGTACTTC
15,TRBD1,TRBV5-4,once,TRBJ1-2,CASIPRDRALDGYTF,TGTGCCAGCATACCTCGGGACAGGGCCTTGGACGGCTACACCTTC
18,.,TRBV10-3,.,TRBJ1-2,CAISESSPLQGRIYGYTF,TGTGCCATCAGTGAGTCGAGTCCGCTACAGGGTAGGATCTATGGCTACACCTTC
12,TRBD1,TRBV6-5,.,TRBJ1-1,CASIDRGRRAFF,TGTGCCAGCATTGACAGGGGGCGCCGGGCTTTCTTT
15,TRBD1,TRBV10-3,.,TRBJ2-5,CAISKTQGAGETQYF,TGTGCCATCAGCAAGACACAGGGGGCGGGGGAGACCCAGTACTTC
13,.,TRBV6-5,few,TRBJ1-1,CASSSTVQGPAFF,TGTGCCAGCAGTTCCACCGTGCAGGGTCCAGCTTTCTTT
15,.,TRBV7-6,.,TRBJ1-3,CASSPSLSSGNTIYF,TGTGCCAGCAGTCCCTCTCTTAGCTCTGGAAACACCATATATTTT
14,.,TRBV4-1,medium-sized,TRBJ1-1,CASSQSGKNTEAFF,TGCGCCAGCAGCCAATCCGGGAAGAACACTGAAGCTTTCTTT
13,.,TRBV11-2,.,TRBJ1-2,CASSSQDLYGYTF,TGTGCCAGCAGCTCTCAGGACTTGTATGGCTACACCTTC
16,.,TRBV4-3,.,TRBJ1-4,CASSQLGVVTNEKLFF,TGCGCCAGCAGCCAACTAGGGGTAGTCACTAATGAAAAACTGTTTTTT
12,.,TRBV28,.,TRBJ2-7,CASSPVFYEQYF,TGTGCCAGCAGCCCCGTTTTCTACGAGCAGTACTTC
11,.,TRBV20-1,.,TRBJ1-1,CSARDSTEAFF,TGCAGTGCTAGAGACAGCACTGAAGCTTTCTTT
17,.,TRBV5-4,.,TRBJ1-6,CASSQAATVRYNSPLHF,TGCGCCAGCAGCCAAGCGGCGACCGTTCGGTATAATTCACCCCTCCACTTT
15,.,TRBV6-5,.,TRBJ2-7,CASSLSGTAGYEQYF,TGTGCCAGCAGTTTATCCGGGACAGCGGGCTACGAGCAGTACTTC
15,.,TRBV2,.,TRBJ1-6,CASTKGGVYNSPLHF,TGTGCCAGCACCAAGGGAGGGGTGTATAATTCACCCCTCCACTTT
15,.,TRBV7-2,.,TRBJ2-7,CASSLAGQLNYEQYF,TGTGCCAGCAGCTTAGCTGGACAGCTAAACTACGAGCAGTACTTC
14,TRBD1,TRBV10-3,.,TRBJ1-1,CAISERQGYTEAFF,TGTGCCATCAGTGAACGACAGGGGTACACTGAAGCTTTCTTT
15,.,TRBV7-9,.,TRBJ2-2,CASSLAAGYTGELFF,TGTGCCAGCAGCTTAGCGGCGGGTTACACCGGGGAGCTGTTTTTT
16,TRBD1,TRBV4-3,.,TRBJ1-4,CASSQDAGQTNEKLFF,TGCGCCAGCAGCCAAGACGCGGGACAGACTAATGAAAAACTGTTTTTT
15,.,TRBV11-2,.,TRBJ1-2,CASSSLLTPNYGYTF,TGTGCCAGCAGCTCGCTCCTCACACCAAACTATGGCTACACCTTC
14,.,TRBV7-5,few,TRBJ1-5,CAERPGQAHQPQHF,TGTGCCGAAAGGCCGGGACAGGCCCATCAGCCCCAGCATTTT
13,.,TRBV4-2,.,TRBJ1-6,CASRRGNNSPLHF,TGTGCCAGCCGTAGGGGGAATAATTCACCCCTCCACTTT
15,TRBD1,TRBV7-9,.,TRBJ1-4,CASSPGQGVGEKLFF,TGTGCCAGCAGCCCGGGACAGGGGGTTGGTGAAAAACTGTTTTTT
15,TRBD2,TRBV9,.,TRBJ2-5,CASSVGLAGGETQYF,TGTGCCAGCAGCGTAGGACTAGCGGGGGGTGAGACCCAGTACTTC
12,.,TRBV29-1,.,TRBJ2-2,CSVNKGSGELFF,TGCAGCGTGAACAAGGGGTCCGGGGAGCTGTTTTTT
14,.,TRBV7-2,.,TRBJ1-2,CASSPSRSLGGYTF,TGTGCCAGCAGCCCCTCGAGGAGCCTTGGGGGCTACACCTTC
15,.,TRBV11-2,.,TRBJ2-5,CASSLATGVGETQYF,TGTGCCAGCAGCTTAGCCACGGGGGTGGGGGAGACCCAGTACTTC
14,TRBD1,TRBV7-9,.,TRBJ1-4,CASSIPTGREKLFF,TGTGCCAGCAGCATACCGACAGGGAGAGAAAAACTGTTTTTT
18,TRBD2,TRBV7-9,few,TRBJ2-3,CASSLEGLAGRETDTQYF,TGTGCCAGCAGCTTAGAGGGACTAGCGGGGCGTGAAACAGATACGCAGTATTTT
16,TRBD1,TRBV2,.,TRBJ1-1,CASSEPKQGIDTEAFF,TGTGCCAGCAGTGAGCCAAAACAGGGGATTGATACTGAAGCTTTCTTT
15,TRBD2,TRBV9,.,TRBJ2-1,CASSVYLAGDNEQFF,TGTGCCAGCAGCGTATACCTAGCGGGGGACAATGAGCAGTTCTTC
14,.,TRBV5-1,.,TRBJ1-2,CASSLAQGLYGYTF,TGCGCCAGCAGCTTGGCCCAGGGGCTCTATGGCTACACCTTC
16,TRBD2,TRBV4-1,.,TRBJ2-7,CASSQEGLAGAYEQYF,TGCGCCAGCAGCCAGGAGGGACTAGCGGGGGCATACGAGCAGTACTTC
12,.,TRBV9,.,TRBJ2-1,CASSVGGSEQFF,TGTGCCAGCAGCGTAGGAGGGTCGGAGCAGTTCTTC
16,TRBD2,TRBV5-1,.,TRBJ2-2,CASSSTELAGVRELFF,TGCGCCAGCAGCTCCACCGAACTAGCGGGGGTCCGGGAGCTGTTTTTT
18,TRBD1,TRBV29-1,.,TRBJ2-1,CSVEGTGTGGAGYNEQFF,TGCAGCGTTGAAGGGACCGGGACAGGGGGCGCGGGTTACAATGAGCAGTTCTTC
16,TRBD2,TRBV5-6,.,TRBJ2-3,CASSFLAGGPSDTQYF,TGTGCCAGCAGCTTTTTAGCGGGGGGGCCGTCAGATACGCAGTATTTT
13,TRBD1,TRBV18,.,TRBJ2-7,CASSPAGGYEQYF,TGTGCCAGCTCACCGGCAGGGGGATACGAGCAGTACTTC
13,TRBD1,TRBV27,.,TRBJ1-2,CASSIGQGYGYTF,TGTGCCAGCAGCATTGGACAGGGCTATGGCTACACCTTC
16,.,TRBV4-1,.,TRBJ1-5,CASSQGEGVSNQPQHF,TGCGCCAGCAGCCAAGGGGAGGGGGTTAGCAATCAGCCCCAGCATTTT
13,.,TRBV5-4,.,TRBJ2-3,CASSWAGADTQYF,TGTGCCAGCAGCTGGGCCGGGGCAGATACGCAGTATTTT
16,TRBD1,TRBV9,.,TRBJ1-3,CASSGEVDRGSYTIYF,TGTGCCAGCAGCGGTGAGGTTGACAGGGGGTCGTACACCATATATTTT
15,TRBD2,TRBV11-3,.,TRBJ2-1,CASSLGSGGNNEQFF,TGTGCCAGCAGCTTAGGCAGCGGGGGAAACAATGAGCAGTTCTTC
17,.,TRBV7-6,.,TRBJ1-1,CASSPSAGAYMNTEAFF,TGTGCCAGCAGCCCCTCGGCGGGGGCGTACATGAACACTGAAGCTTTCTTT
15,.,TRBV11-2,.,TRBJ1-5,CASSSQGKSNQPQHF,TGTGCCAGCAGCTCACAGGGTAAAAGCAATCAGCCCCAGCATTTT
12,.,TRBV7-2,few,TRBJ2-7,CASSEQGSEQYF,TGTGCCAGCAGCGAACAGGGATCCGAGCAGTACTTC
13,.,TRBV6-5,many,TRBJ1-1,CASSLGRTAEAFF,TGTGCCAGCAGTTTGGGGCGGACGGCTGAAGCTTTCTTT
15,.,TRBV15,few,TRBJ2-5,CATSRVNTPEETQYF,TGTGCCACCAGCAGAGTTAACACACCTGAAGAGACCCAGTACTTC
14,.,TRBV6-6,.,TRBJ1-6,CASSYRGMGSPLHF,TGTGCCAGCAGTTATAGGGGAATGGGTTCACCCCTCCACTTT
14,.,TRBV5-4,.,TRBJ2-2,CASSLVEGAGELFF,TGTGCCAGCAGCTTGGTAGAAGGGGCCGGGGAGCTGTTTTTT